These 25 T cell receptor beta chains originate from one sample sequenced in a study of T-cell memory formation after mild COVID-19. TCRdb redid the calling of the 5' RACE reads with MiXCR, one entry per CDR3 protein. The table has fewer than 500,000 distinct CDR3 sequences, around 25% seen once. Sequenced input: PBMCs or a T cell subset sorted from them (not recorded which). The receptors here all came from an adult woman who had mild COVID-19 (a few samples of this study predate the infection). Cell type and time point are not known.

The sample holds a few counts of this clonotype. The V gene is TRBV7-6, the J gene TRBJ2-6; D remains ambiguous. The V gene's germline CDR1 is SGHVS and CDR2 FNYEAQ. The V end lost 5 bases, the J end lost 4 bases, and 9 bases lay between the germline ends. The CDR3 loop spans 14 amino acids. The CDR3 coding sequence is TGTGCCAGCAGCCCCCTTCAAGGGGCCAACGTCCTGACTTTC. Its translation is CASSPLQGANVLTF.

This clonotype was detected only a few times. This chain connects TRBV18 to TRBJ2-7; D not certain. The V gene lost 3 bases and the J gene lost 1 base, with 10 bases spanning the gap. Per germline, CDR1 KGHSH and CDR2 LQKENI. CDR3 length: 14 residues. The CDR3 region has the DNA TGTGCCAGCTCACCGGGCGCGGAATCCTACGAGCAGTACTTC. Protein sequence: CASSPGAESYEQYF.

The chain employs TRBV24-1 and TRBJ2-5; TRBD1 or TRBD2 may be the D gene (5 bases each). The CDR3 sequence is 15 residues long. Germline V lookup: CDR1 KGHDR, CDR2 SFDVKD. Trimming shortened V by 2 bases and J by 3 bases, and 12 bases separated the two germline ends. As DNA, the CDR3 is TGTGCCACCAGTGATTCCGGGACGTATGAAGAGACCCAGTACTTC. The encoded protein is CATSDSGTYEETQYF.

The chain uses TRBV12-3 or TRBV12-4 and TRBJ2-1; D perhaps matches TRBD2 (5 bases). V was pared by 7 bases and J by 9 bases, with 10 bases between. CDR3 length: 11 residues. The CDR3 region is CASTPGIEQFF. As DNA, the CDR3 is TGTGCCAGCACCCCGGGGATTGAGCAGTTCTTC.

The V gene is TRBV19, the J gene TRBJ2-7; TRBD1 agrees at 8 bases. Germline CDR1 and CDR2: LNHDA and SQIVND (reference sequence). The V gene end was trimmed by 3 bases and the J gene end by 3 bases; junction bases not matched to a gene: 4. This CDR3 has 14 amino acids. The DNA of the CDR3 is TGTGCCAGTAGTATTCGACAGGGGATCTACGAGCAGTACTTC. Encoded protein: CASSIRQGIYEQYF. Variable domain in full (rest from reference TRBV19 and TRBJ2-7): DGGITQSPKYLFRKEGQNVTLSCEQNLNHDAMYWYRQDPGQGLRLIYYSQIVNDFQKGDIAEGYSVSREKKESFPLTVTSAQKNPTAFYLCASSIRQGIYEQYFGPGTRLTVT.

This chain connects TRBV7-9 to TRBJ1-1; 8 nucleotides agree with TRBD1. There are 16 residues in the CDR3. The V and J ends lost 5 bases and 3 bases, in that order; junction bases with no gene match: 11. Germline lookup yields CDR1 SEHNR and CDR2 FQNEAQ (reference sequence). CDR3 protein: CASSPLAGGLDTEAFF. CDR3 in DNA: TGTGCCAGCAGCCCTTTAGCAGGGGGCTTGGACACTGAAGCTTTCTTT.

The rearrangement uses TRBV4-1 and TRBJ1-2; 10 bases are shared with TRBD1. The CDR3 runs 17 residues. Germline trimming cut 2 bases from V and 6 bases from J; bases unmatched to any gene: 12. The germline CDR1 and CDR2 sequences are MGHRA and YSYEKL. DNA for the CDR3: TGCGCCAGCAGCCAAAAGTCCGGGACAGGGGCCCTCGATGGCTACACCTTC. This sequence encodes CASSQKSGTGALDGYTF.

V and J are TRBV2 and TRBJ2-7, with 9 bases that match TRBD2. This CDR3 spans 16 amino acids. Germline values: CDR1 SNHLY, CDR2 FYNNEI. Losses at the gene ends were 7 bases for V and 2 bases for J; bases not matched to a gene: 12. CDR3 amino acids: CASTSSPAGGAYEQYF. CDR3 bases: TGTGCCAGCACCTCCTCCCCGGCGGGGGGGGCCTACGAGCAGTACTTC.

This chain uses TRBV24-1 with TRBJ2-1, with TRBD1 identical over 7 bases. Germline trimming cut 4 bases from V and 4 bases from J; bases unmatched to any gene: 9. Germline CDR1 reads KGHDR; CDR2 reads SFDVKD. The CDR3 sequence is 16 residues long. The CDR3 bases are TGTGCCACCAGTGAACCAACGGACAGGATTTACAATGAGCAGTTCTTC. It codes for CATSEPTDRIYNEQFF.

CDR3 sequence reads: CSATSWLEGYEQYF. The CDR3 nucleotides are TGCAGTGCAACGAGTTGGTTAGAAGGCTACGAGCAGTACTTC. The chain has TRBV20-1 and TRBJ2-7; no clear D gene. The CDR3 has 14 residues. Germline V gene sequence: CDR1 DFQATT, CDR2 SNEGSKA (reference sequence). With 6 bases removed from V and 3 bases from J, the gap between germline ends came to 18 bases.

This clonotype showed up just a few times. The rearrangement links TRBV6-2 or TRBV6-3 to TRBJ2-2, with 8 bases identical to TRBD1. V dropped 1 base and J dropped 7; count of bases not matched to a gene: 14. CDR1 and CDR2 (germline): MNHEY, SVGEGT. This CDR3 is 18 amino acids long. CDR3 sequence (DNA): TGTGCCAGCAGTTACTTTCCGACAGGGGACAACAAGGGCGGGGAGCTGTTTTTT. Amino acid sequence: CASSYFPTGDNKGGELFF.

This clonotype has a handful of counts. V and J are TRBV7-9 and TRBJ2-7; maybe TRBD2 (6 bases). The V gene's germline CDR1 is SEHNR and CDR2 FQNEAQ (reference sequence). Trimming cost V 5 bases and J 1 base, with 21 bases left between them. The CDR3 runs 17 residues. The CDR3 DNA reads TGTGCCAGCAGCATCGAAAACCTAGCGATCTCATCCTACGAGCAGTACTTC. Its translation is CASSIENLAISSYEQYF.

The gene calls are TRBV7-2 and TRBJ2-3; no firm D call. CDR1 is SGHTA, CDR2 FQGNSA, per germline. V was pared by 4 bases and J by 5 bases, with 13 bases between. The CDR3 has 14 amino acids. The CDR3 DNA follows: TGTGCCAGCAGCTACACCAAGGCCCGAGATACGCAGTATTTT. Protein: CASSYTKARDTQYF. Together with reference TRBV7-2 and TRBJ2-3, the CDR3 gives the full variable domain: GAGVSQSPSNKVTEKGKDVELRCDPISGHTALYWYRQSLGQGLEFLIYFQGNSAPDKSGLPSDRFSAERTGGSVSTLTIQRTQQEDSAVYLCASSYTKARDTQYFGPGTRLTVL.

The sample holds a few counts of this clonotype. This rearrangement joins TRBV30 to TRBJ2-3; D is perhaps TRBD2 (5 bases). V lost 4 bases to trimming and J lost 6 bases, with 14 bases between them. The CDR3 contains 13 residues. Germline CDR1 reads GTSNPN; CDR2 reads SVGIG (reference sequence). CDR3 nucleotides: TGTGCCTGGATGGCGGACTTCTGGGATACGCAGTATTTT. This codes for CAWMADFWDTQYF.

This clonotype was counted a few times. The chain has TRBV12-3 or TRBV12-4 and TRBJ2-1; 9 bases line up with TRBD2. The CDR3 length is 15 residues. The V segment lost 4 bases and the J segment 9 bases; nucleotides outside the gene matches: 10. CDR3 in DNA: TGTGCCAGCAGTTCGGGACTAGCTGGCGGGGGTGAGCAGTTCTTC. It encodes CASSSGLAGGGEQFF.

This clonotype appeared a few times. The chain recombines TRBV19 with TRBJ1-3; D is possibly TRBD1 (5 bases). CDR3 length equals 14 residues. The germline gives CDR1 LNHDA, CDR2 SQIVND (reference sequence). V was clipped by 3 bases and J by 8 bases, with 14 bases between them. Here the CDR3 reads CASSMGLPGYTIYF. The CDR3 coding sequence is TGTGCCAGTAGTATGGGACTACCCGGGTACACCATATATTTT.

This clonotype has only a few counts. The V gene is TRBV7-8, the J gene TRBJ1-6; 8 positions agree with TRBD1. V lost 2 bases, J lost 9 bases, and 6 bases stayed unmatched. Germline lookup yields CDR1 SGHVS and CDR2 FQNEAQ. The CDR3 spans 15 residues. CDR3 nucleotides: TGTGCCAGCAGCTTATGGACAGGGTCCGGTTCACCCCTCCACTTT. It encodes CASSLWTGSGSPLHF.

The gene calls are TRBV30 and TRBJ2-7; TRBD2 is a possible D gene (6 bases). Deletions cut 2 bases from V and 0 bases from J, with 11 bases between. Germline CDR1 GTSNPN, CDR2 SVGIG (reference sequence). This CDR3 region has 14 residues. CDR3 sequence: CAWSLAGFSYEQYF. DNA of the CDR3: TGTGCCTGGAGTCTCGCGGGGTTCTCCTACGAGCAGTACTTC. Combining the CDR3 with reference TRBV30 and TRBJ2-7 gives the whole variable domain SQTIHQWPATLVQPVGSPLSLECTVEGTSNPNLYWYRQAAGRGLQLLFYSVGIGQISSEVPQNLSASRPQDRQFILSSKKLLLSDSGFYLCAWSLAGFSYEQYFGPGTRLTVT.

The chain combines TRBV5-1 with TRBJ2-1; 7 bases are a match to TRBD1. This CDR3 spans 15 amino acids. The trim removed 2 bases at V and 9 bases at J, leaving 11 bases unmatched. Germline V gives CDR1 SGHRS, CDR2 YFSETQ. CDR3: CASSFRDSDGREQFF. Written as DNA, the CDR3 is TGCGCCAGCAGCTTCCGGGACAGCGACGGCCGTGAGCAGTTCTTC.

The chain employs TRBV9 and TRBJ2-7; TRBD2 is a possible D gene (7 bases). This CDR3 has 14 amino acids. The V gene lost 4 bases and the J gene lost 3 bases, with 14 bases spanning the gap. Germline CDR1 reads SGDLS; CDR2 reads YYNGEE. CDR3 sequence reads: CASSPAGEGYEQYF. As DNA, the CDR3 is TGTGCCAGCAGCCCCGCAGGGGAGGGCTACGAGCAGTACTTC. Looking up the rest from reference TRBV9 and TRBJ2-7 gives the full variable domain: DSGVTQTPKHLITATGQRVTLRCSPRSGDLSVYWYQQSLDQGLQFLIQYYNGEERAKGNILERFSAQQFPDLHSELNLSSLELGDSALYFCASSPAGEGYEQYFGPGTRLTVT.

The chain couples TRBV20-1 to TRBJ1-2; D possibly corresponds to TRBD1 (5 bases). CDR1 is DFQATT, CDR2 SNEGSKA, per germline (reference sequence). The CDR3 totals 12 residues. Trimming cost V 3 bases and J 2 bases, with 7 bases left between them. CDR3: CSASRQNYGYTF. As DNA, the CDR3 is TGCAGTGCTAGTAGACAGAACTATGGCTACACCTTC.

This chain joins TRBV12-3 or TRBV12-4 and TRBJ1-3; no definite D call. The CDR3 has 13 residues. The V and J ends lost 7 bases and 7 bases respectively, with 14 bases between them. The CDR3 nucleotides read TGTGCCAGCATCACCCATGACCAGAACACCATATATTTT. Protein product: CASITHDQNTIYF.

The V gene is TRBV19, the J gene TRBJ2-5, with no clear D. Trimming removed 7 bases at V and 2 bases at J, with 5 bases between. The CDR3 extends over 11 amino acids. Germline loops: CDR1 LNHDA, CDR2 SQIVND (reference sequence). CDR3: CASKRQETQYF. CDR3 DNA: TGTGCCAGTAAGCGTCAAGAGACCCAGTACTTC.

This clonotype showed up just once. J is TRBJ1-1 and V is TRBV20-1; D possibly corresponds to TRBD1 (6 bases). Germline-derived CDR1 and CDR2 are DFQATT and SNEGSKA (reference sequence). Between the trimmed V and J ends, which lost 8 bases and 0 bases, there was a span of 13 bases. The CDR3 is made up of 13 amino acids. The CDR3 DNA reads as TGCAGTTACGCAGGGGAGGTGAACACTGAAGCTTTCTTT. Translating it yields CSYAGEVNTEAFF.

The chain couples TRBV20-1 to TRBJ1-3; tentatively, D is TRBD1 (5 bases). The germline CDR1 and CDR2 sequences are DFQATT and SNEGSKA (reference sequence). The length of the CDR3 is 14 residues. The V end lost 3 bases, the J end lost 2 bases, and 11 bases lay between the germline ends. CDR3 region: CSASSPGTGNTIYF. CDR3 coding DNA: TGCAGTGCTAGTTCACCAGGGACTGGAAACACCATATATTTT.